The sequence of this T cell receptor beta chain was determined in a study of cytomegalovirus exposure and HLA in healthy donors. In the study overall: The Caucasian-associated ancestry cluster held less than 85% of approximately 400 genotyped donors. Study-wide points: Sequencing likely produced, as an artifact, a cluster of highly shared sequence variants.

The PCR employed 60 Vbeta primers together with 13 Jbeta primers. Libraries were prepared by immunoSEQ multiplex PCR; TCRdb keeps only in-frame clonotypes and omits some of them. Seen here are about 94,000 clones, 6% to 9% observed once, and the top ten hold 2.3%. This clone showed up just a few times. Its specificity is unknown. The CDR3 totals 15 residues. V was cut by 0 bases and J by 7 bases, with 10 bases left in between. CDR1 LNHNV and CDR2 YYDKDF come from the germline V gene (reference sequence). The clonotype comes from a man in his fifties in good health and CMV-seronegative. Sequencing used PBMCs. This rearrangement joins TRBV15 to TRBJ1-6, with D hard to call. CDR3 nucleotides: TGTGCCACCAGCAGAGAGGGAGCGGGGAATTCACCCCTCCACTTT. Protein sequence: CATSREGAGNSPLHF.